The next 12 T cell receptor beta chains were all read from a single sample in a study of cytomegalovirus exposure and HLA in healthy donors (dated by TCRdb to 2017 to 2019). Library prep was done by the immunoSEQ multiplex PCR assay. For the multiplex PCR, a mixture combining 60 forward primers for TCR Vbeta segments and 13 reverse primers for TCR Jbeta segments was used. The clones in this table, taken by TCRdb from immuneACCESS, are in-frame only. Not every clone is retained; where verified, under half of the shortfall comes from an unresolved V gene, and the cause of the rest is unknown. In all, the sample holds about 150,000 clones, and around 83% of those were seen once. The ten top clones hold approximately 8.1% of the sample. The sample was PBMCs. Receptors were obtained from a woman between 50 and 59 years old in good health and CMV-seropositive.

The J gene is TRBJ1-1, the V gene TRBV9; 10 nucleotides match TRBD1. V lost 4 bases, J lost 0 bases, and 15 bases stayed unmatched. Germline V CDR1 and CDR2: SGDLS, YYNGEE. The CDR3 runs 19 residues. The DNA of the CDR3 is TGTGCCAGCAGCTCCGACAGGGGGCCCTTCTCAGATATGAACACTGAAGCTTTCTTT. This sequence encodes CASSSDRGPFSDMNTEAFF.

The genes are TRBV18 and TRBJ1-4; 9 nucleotides line up with TRBD1. With V trimmed by 3 bases and J by 8 bases, 7 bases remained unmatched. This CDR3 has 15 residues. The germline V gene has CDR1 KGHSH and CDR2 LQKENI. For the CDR3, the DNA is TGTGCCAGCTCACCCCTGGGACAGGGCCAAGAAAAACTGTTTTTT. It codes for CASSPLGQGQEKLFF.

The J gene is TRBJ1-2, the V gene TRBV6-5, with D unclear. The CDR3 has 13 residues. The V end was cut by 0 bases, the J end by 5 bases, with 7 bases between. The germline gives CDR1 MNHEY, CDR2 SVGAGI. The CDR3 nucleotides are TGTGCCAGCAGTTACTCCACGCTATATGGCTACACCTTC. Translated: CASSYSTLYGYTF.

The rearrangement joins TRBV7-9 to TRBJ1-1; D is uncertain. The CDR3 extends over 14 amino acids. Germline V gene sequence: CDR1 SEHNR, CDR2 FQNEAQ (reference sequence). The V gene lost 6 bases and the J gene lost 5 bases, with 16 bases spanning the gap. CDR3 in DNA: TGTGCCAGCAGTCGTGGGGTTTCGGGGACTGAAGCTTTCTTT. Translated: CASSRGVSGTEAFF.

This rearrangement joins TRBV30 to TRBJ1-6, with D perhaps TRBD1 (6 bases). Trimming took off 0 bases at V and 7 bases at J, with 13 bases between the two ends. The length of the CDR3 is 15 residues. Germline values: CDR1 GTSNPN, CDR2 SVGIG (reference sequence). CDR3 in amino acids: CAWSVLQGLNSPLHF. CDR3 DNA: TGTGCCTGGAGTGTGTTACAGGGATTAAATTCACCCCTCCACTTT.

This clone was observed a few times. CDR3: CASSLFRGGTEAFF. The DNA for the CDR3 is TGTGCCAGCAGTTTATTTCGGGGTGGGACTGAAGCTTTCTTT. The chain is built from TRBV27 and TRBJ1-1; D remains ambiguous. The V and J ends lost 1 base and 5 bases respectively, with 11 bases between them. CDR1 is MNHEY and CDR2 is SMNVEV in the germline V gene (reference sequence). The CDR3 contains 14 residues.

On this clone: Other nucleotide sequences from this sample produce the same CDR3. This chain links TRBV7-8 with TRBJ2-7, with D unclear. The CDR3 spans 13 residues. The V and J ends lost 7 bases and 4 bases respectively, with 14 bases between them. The germline CDR1 and CDR2 sequences are SGHVS and FQNEAQ. CDR3 sequence reads: CASKQRQAYEQYF. CDR3 bases: TGTGCCAGCAAGCAAAGGCAGGCATACGAGCAGTACTTC. Drawing the rest from reference TRBV7-8 and TRBJ2-7, the complete variable domain is GAGVSQSPRYKVAKRGQDVALRCDPISGHVSLFWYQQALGQGPEFLTYFQNEAQLDKSGLPSDRFFAERPEGSVSTLKIQRTQQEDSAVYLCASKQRQAYEQYFGPGTRLTVT.

The genes are TRBV11-3 and TRBJ2-7, with 9 bases fitting TRBD1. Germline CDR1 is SGHNT and CDR2 is YENEEA. After removal of 5 bases from V and 3 bases from J, the junction contained 8 bases not matched to a gene. The CDR3 loop spans 15 amino acids. CDR3 in amino acids: CASSLNTGGGYEQYF. The CDR3, as DNA: TGTGCCAGCAGCCTTAATACAGGGGGCGGCTACGAGCAGTACTTC.

The chain carries TRBV7-3 and TRBJ2-3; D unresolved. Trimming pared 5 bases from V and 6 bases from J, leaving 12 bases between. Germline V gives CDR1 SGHTA, CDR2 FQGTGA. This CDR3 is 13 amino acids long. The CDR3 DNA is TGTGCCAGCAGCACCAGCGTGGTTGATACGCAGTATTTT. This encodes CASSTSVVDTQYF.

The V and J genes are TRBV5-4 and TRBJ1-1; no reliable D call. V lost 1 base, J lost 3 bases, and 10 bases lay in between. This CDR3 comprises 14 residues. The V gene's germline CDR1 is SGHNT and CDR2 YYREEE (reference sequence). The CDR3: CASSLPARDTEAFF. CDR3 nucleotides: TGTGCCAGCAGCTTGCCCGCCCGGGACACTGAAGCTTTCTTT.

This sequence joins TRBV5-5 and TRBJ2-1, with TRBD2 as a possible D gene (6 bases). The CDR3 is 15 amino acids. Germline CDR1 is SGHKS and CDR2 is YYEKEE (reference sequence). Trimming removed 4 bases from V and 0 bases from J, with 11 bases in between. The CDR3 bases are TGTGCCAGCAGCCCGGGGGACCCCTCCTACAATGAGCAGTTCTTC. Translation gives CASSPGDPSYNEQFF.

This chain links TRBV7-2 with TRBJ2-6; perhaps TRBD1 as D (6 bases). Germline CDR1 is SGHTA and CDR2 is FQGNSA. With 4 bases removed from V and 0 bases from J, the gap between germline ends came to 19 bases. The CDR3 contains 19 residues. CDR3 residues: CASSSTPWTASSGANVLTF. DNA of the CDR3: TGTGCCAGCAGCTCCACCCCTTGGACAGCGAGCTCTGGGGCCAACGTCCTGACTTTC.